This entry describes one T cell receptor beta chain. Antigen unknown. Other DNA variants within this sample encode the same CDR3. The sample is drawn from a study of OX40 agonist ivuxolimab in advanced cancers. The length of the CDR3 is 16 residues. The germline gives CDR1 LGHNA, CDR2 YNFKEQ. V was clipped by 1 base and J by 0 bases, with 12 bases between them. Clones were sequenced by immunoSEQ multiplex PCR, and TCRdb holds only the in-frame ones, with some missing. The table includes around 70,000 clones, roughly four fifths detected once. Study results and limitations: Dose levels from 0.1 to 3.0 mg/kg saw CD4+ and CD8+ blood T cells expand clonally by week 6. Undetermined was the antigen specificity of the expanded peripheral T cells.

Sequencing was performed on CD4+ or CD8+ T cells sorted from blood, taken in a trial of the OX40 agonist ivuxolimab. The chain recombines TRBV4-2 with TRBJ1-2; TRBD1 might be the D (5 bases). This receptor was identified in an adult with an advanced solid tumor such as melanoma, head and neck, liver or kidney cancer. The CDR3 loop reads CASSQGQGWTNYGYTF. CDR3 DNA: TGTGCCAGCAGCCAAGGGCAGGGATGGACTAACTATGGCTACACCTTC.